This T cell receptor (beta chain) came from a study of T cell repertoires in cytomegalovirus infection. Study-wide background: CMV epitopes that were recently identified and HLA-C-restricted were used alongside well-studied HLA-B-restricted ones.

The germline V gene has CDR1 LGHDT and CDR2 YNNKEL (reference sequence). Trimming removed 3 bases from V and 8 bases from J; junction bases left unmatched: 15. CDR3 length equals 17 residues. TCRdb fed the reads into MiXCR, producing one record per CDR3 protein. In the table there are 700,000 to 900,000 distinct CDR3 sequences, about 29% of which are singletons. Comment on this clonotype: Its specificity is not known.

Specimen: cultured CD8+ T cells from PBMCs, collected from culture after CMV antigen stimulation. The TCR comes from a human donor in good health (CMV status not recorded). Some clones in this sample may be carry-over from other donors' samples. The chain links TRBV3-1 to TRBJ2-1; 8 nucleotides align to TRBD1. The CDR3 nucleotides read TGTGCCAGCAGCCAGGAGGGACAGGATATAGTTATCCATGAGCAGTTCTTC. Protein sequence: CASSQEGQDIVIHEQFF.